Listed here are 9 T cell receptor beta chains from one sample, sequenced in a study of blood T cell repertoires in COVID-19. The assay was immunoSEQ multiplex PCR, and TCRdb's table has in-frame clones only and misses some. The table records approximately 90,000 clones, roughly 80% of them present only once. The sequencing input was peripheral blood. The receptors derive from a man in his 60s with acute or convalescent COVID-19.

The J gene is TRBJ2-6, the V gene TRBV13; D may be TRBD2 (5 bases). CDR3 length: 15 amino acids. V shed 2 bases and J shed 2 bases, with 7 bases lying between them. The germline gives CDR1 PRHDT, CDR2 FYEKMQ (reference sequence). As DNA, the CDR3 is TGTGCCAGCAGCTTAACCGGGACTGGGGCCAACGTCCTGACTTTC. Its protein product is CASSLTGTGANVLTF.

There are a few counts of this clone. V is TRBV2 and J is TRBJ1-5; 7 bases line up with TRBD1. CDR3 length: 13 amino acids. Germline V gene lookup returns CDR1 SNHLY and CDR2 FYNNEI. V shed 7 bases, J shed 5 bases, and the junction held 5 bases outside the gene matches. The CDR3 spells CASKGGQYQPQHF. The CDR3 DNA reads TGTGCCAGCAAAGGGGGACAGTATCAGCCCCAGCATTTT.

V gene TRBV18 combines with J gene TRBJ2-7; D is ambiguous. There are 11 residues in the CDR3. The ends were cut back, 3 bases at V and 4 bases at J, with 4 bases in the middle. The germline V gene has CDR1 KGHSH and CDR2 LQKENI. CDR3 nucleotides: TGTGCCAGCTCACCCATGTACGAGCAGTACTTC. Translation gives CASSPMYEQYF.

A note on this clone: Other DNA sequences in the same sample also yield this CDR3. The V gene is TRBV7-2, the J gene TRBJ1-5; tentatively, D is TRBD1 (6 bases). Deletions cut 2 bases from V and 6 bases from J, with 14 bases between. The CDR3 length is 15 residues. From germline, CDR1 is SGHTA and CDR2 FQGNSA. The CDR3 region has the DNA TGTGCCAGCAGCTTAAGCACAGGGAGTGGTCAGCCCCAGCATTTT. Translating it yields CASSLSTGSGQPQHF.

In this sample, this clone turned up a few times. This chain joins TRBV19 and TRBJ2-7, with D possibly matching TRBD2 (6 bases). CDR1 is LNHDA, CDR2 SQIVND, per germline (reference sequence). The CDR3 totals 15 residues. The ends were cut back, 2 bases at V and 6 bases at J, with 17 bases in the middle. CDR3 coding DNA: TGTGCCAGTAGTATACGTGGAGGGGCCACCGGCGAGCAGTACTTC. Translated: CASSIRGGATGEQYF.

The rearrangement joins TRBV7-2 to TRBJ1-1; possible D gene TRBD1, 5 bases. The V gene's germline CDR1 is SGHTA and CDR2 FQGNSA. Trimming left V 7 bases short and J 7 bases short, with 19 bases between. The CDR3 is made up of 14 amino acids. The CDR3 protein is CASTRLGGGGEAFF. CDR3 nucleotide sequence: TGTGCCAGCACCCGGCTTGGGGGGGGAGGTGAAGCTTTCTTT.

This clone was seen only a few times. The chain is built from TRBV2 and TRBJ2-2; D gene ambiguous. This CDR3 contains 12 residues. Germline CDR1 is SNHLY and CDR2 is FYNNEI. V was trimmed by 6 bases and J by 3 bases, leaving 5 bases between them. The CDR3 region has the DNA TGTGCCAGCAGGACTGACACCGGGGAGCTGTTTTTT. It encodes CASRTDTGELFF.

The chain is built from TRBV12-3 or TRBV12-4 and TRBJ1-5; D gene unclear. The germline V and J ends were trimmed by 7 bases and 4 bases, with 8 bases remaining between them. The CDR3 length is 12 residues. Written as DNA, the CDR3 is TGTGCCAGCACCGAGGGTAATCAGCCCCAGCATTTT. Protein product: CASTEGNQPQHF.

This clone was found a few times. The chain carries TRBV13 and TRBJ1-2, with D hard to call. The ends were cut back, 5 bases at V and 4 bases at J, with 11 bases in the middle. Germline V lookup: CDR1 PRHDT, CDR2 FYEKMQ (reference sequence). The CDR3 has 13 amino acids. Written as DNA, the CDR3 is TGTGCCAGCAGCCACCGTATCGGCTATGGCTACACCTTC. As protein: CASSHRIGYGYTF. The full variable domain, completed using reference TRBV13 and TRBJ1-2, is AAGVIQSPRHLIKEKRETATLKCYPIPRHDTVYWYQQGPGQDPQFLISFYEKMQSDKGSIPDRFSAQQFSDYHSELNMSSLELGDSALYFCASSHRIGYGYTFGSGTRLTVV.